A selection of T cell receptor beta chains follows, all from one sample in a study of tumor-infiltrating lymphocytes in localized non-small cell lung cancer. Produced via immunoSEQ multiplex PCR; TCRdb's table is partial and in-frame only. The data hold over 7,000 clones, with around 77% observed a single time. The specimen was uninvolved lung tissue not adjacent to the tumor. Receptor source: a human donor with non-small cell lung cancer. Both conserved end residues are part of each CDR3. The D gene is left open where the match is weak. Expanded clones are given a class, and other clones once, few, many or no size at all.

V gene	clone size	J gene	D gene	CDR3 protein	CDR3 DNA
TRBV28	NA	TRBJ2-3	TRBD2	CASRKTSGYTDTQYF	TGTGCCAGCAGGAAGACTAGCGGTTACACAGATACGCAGTATTTT
TRBV6-1	NA	TRBJ2-5	TRBD2	CASSGLAGGPETQYF	TGTGCCAGCAGTGGACTAGCGGGGGGGCCAGAGACCCAGTACTTC
TRBV27	NA	TRBJ2-1	NA	CASTEMTSSYNEQFF	TGTGCCAGCACGGAAATGACTAGTTCCTACAATGAGCAGTTCTTC
TRBV4-1	NA	TRBJ2-6	NA	CASSLRVATGANVLTF	TGCGCCAGCAGCCTAAGGGTAGCTACTGGGGCCAACGTCCTGACTTTC
TRBV6-1	few	TRBJ1-1	NA	CASSEDQGRTEAFF	TGTGCCAGCAGTGAAGACCAGGGACGAACTGAAGCTTTCTTT
TRBV7-9	NA	TRBJ1-1	NA	CASRPTGTEGPEAFF	TGTGCCAGCAGGCCGACCGGGACGGAGGGCCCCGAAGCTTTCTTT
TRBV7-6	NA	TRBJ1-1	NA	CASRPNTVRAEAFF	TGTGCCAGCAGGCCGAACACGGTTCGAGCTGAAGCTTTCTTT
TRBV14	NA	TRBJ2-1	NA	CASSQGLANEQFF	TGTGCCAGCAGCCAAGGATTGGCAAATGAGCAGTTCTTC
TRBV27	NA	TRBJ2-7	TRBD2	CASRETSGRFYEQYF	TGTGCCAGCAGAGAGACTAGCGGGAGGTTCTACGAGCAGTACTTC
TRBV28	NA	TRBJ1-2	NA	CASSPGEAGGAYGYTF	TGTGCCAGCAGTCCAGGAGAAGCAGGAGGGGCATATGGCTACACCTTC
TRBV29-1	NA	TRBJ2-7	NA	CSVTQPPGAGSYEQYF	TGCAGCGTCACACAACCCCCGGGTGCGGGGAGCTACGAGCAGTACTTC
TRBV10-3	NA	TRBJ1-2	TRBD1	CAIREDRDGGYTF	TGTGCCATCAGGGAAGACAGGGATGGTGGCTACACCTTC
TRBV2	NA	TRBJ2-3	NA	CASSGEGNTQYF	TGTGCCAGCAGTGGCGAGGGGAATACGCAGTATTTT
TRBV11-3	NA	TRBJ2-3	NA	CASSLEWDTPDTQYF	TGTGCCAGCAGCTTAGAGTGGGACACCCCAGATACGCAGTATTTT
TRBV7-8	NA	TRBJ2-7	TRBD2	CASSSGLAGEYEQYF	TGTGCCAGCAGCTCCGGACTAGCGGGGGAATACGAGCAGTACTTC
TRBV7-6	NA	TRBJ2-7	NA	CASSLGPSPVYEQYF	TGTGCCAGCAGCTTAGGGCCATCCCCCGTTTACGAGCAGTACTTC
TRBV7-3	NA	TRBJ2-5	NA	CASSLGASGTQYF	TGTGCCAGCAGCTTAGGTGCCTCCGGGACCCAGTACTTC
TRBV28	NA	TRBJ1-2	TRBD1	CASSLGQGAGGYTF	TGTGCCAGCAGTCTGGGACAGGGGGCGGGTGGCTACACCTTC
TRBV28	NA	TRBJ2-5	NA	CASSLSRRGKETQYF	TGTGCCAGCAGTTTGTCGCGCAGGGGCAAAGAGACCCAGTACTTC
TRBV2	NA	TRBJ2-7	TRBD2	CASSPLAGGFEQYF	TGTGCCAGCAGCCCTCTAGCGGGAGGGTTCGAGCAGTACTTC
TRBV5-4	NA	TRBJ2-4	TRBD1	CASSDTGVGDIQYF	TGTGCCAGCAGCGATACAGGGGTTGGGGACATTCAGTACTTC
TRBV28	few	TRBJ2-7	TRBD2	CASIPRGVTSYEQYF	TGTGCCAGCATCCCTCGGGGGGTAACCTCCTACGAGCAGTACTTC